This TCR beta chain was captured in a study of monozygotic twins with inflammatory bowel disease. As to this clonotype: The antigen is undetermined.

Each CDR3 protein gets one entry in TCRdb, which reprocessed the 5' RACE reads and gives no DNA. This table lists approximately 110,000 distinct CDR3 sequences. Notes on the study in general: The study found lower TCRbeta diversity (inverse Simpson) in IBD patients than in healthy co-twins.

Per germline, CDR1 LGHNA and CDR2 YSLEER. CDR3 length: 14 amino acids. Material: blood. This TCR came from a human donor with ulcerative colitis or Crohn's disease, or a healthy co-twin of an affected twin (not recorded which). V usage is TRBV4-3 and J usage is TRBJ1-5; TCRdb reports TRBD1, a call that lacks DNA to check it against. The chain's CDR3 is CASSPNRYNQPQHF.